A selection of T cell receptor beta chains follows, all from one sample in a study of blood T cell repertoires in COVID-19. Assay used: immunoSEQ multiplex PCR; TCRdb lists only in-frame clones, some missing. The sample lists about 230,000 clones; 84% were seen once. Specimen: peripheral blood. The receptor set was obtained from a man aged 40-50 years who had recovered from COVID-19. The CDR3 runs from the conserved cysteine through the conserved F or W. Each record gives: V gene, clone size, D gene, J gene, CDR3 DNA, CDR3 protein. The D gene is left open where the match is weak. For some rows the clone size is stated as once, few or many, or as a class when expanded; others skip it.

TRBV7-8,medium-sized,-,TRBJ1-5,TGTGCCAGTAGCCGGGGAGGCAATCAGCCCCAGCATTTT,CASSRGGNQPQHF
TRBV7-2,-,TRBD2,TRBJ2-4,TGTGCCAGCAGCCCACTAGCGGCGACTAACATTCAGTACTTC,CASSPLAATNIQYF
TRBV5-1,-,-,TRBJ2-3,TGCGCCAGCAGCGTAAGCCCCCGGGACTCCGCCGATGATACGCAGTATTTT,CASSVSPRDSADDTQYF
TRBV19,-,TRBD1,TRBJ1-6,TGTGCCAGTAGTACCGGGACAGGGAGTTTCTATAATTCACCCCTCCACTTT,CASSTGTGSFYNSPLHF
TRBV29-1,-,-,TRBJ2-3,TGCAGCGCCTCCGGGGGGCCGGGGGGAGATACGCAGTATTTT,CSASGGPGGDTQYF
TRBV2,-,-,TRBJ1-4,TGTGCCAGCACCAAGGAATCTGAGGATGAAAAACTGTTTTTT,CASTKESEDEKLFF
TRBV2,-,TRBD2,TRBJ2-1,TGTGCCAGCAGTCGTGTCCCGGGACTAGCGGGAGTCTTCTTC,CASSRVPGLAGVFF
TRBV18,-,-,TRBJ2-5,TGTGCCAGCTCGCCCCAGAGGGCCCAAGAGACCCAGTACTTC,CASSPQRAQETQYF
TRBV13,-,-,TRBJ2-1,TGTGCCAGCAGCCCACGCAGGTTGGAGCAGTTCTTC,CASSPRRLEQFF
TRBV12-5,-,-,TRBJ1-1,TGTGCTAGTGGTTTGTACGGGGACACTGAAGCTTTCTTT,CASGLYGDTEAFF
TRBV4-1,-,-,TRBJ1-5,TGCGCCAGCAGCCCCGACAGCAACTATCAGCCCCAGCATTTT,CASSPDSNYQPQHF
TRBV4-1,-,TRBD1,TRBJ2-2,TGCGCCAGCAGCCAAGATCGACAGGGGGACTTGAGCACCGGGGAGCTGTTTTTT,CASSQDRQGDLSTGELFF
TRBV10-3,-,-,TRBJ2-5,TGTGCCATCAGTGAGTCGGAGGCCTGGGAGACCCAGTACTTC,CAISESEAWETQYF
TRBV2,-,-,TRBJ2-3,TGTGCCAGCAGTTACGGGGCAGATACGCAGTATTTT,CASSYGADTQYF
TRBV30,-,-,TRBJ2-7,TGTGCCTGGAGTAAACCCCCCCTCAGGGCCCTTGGGCACGAGCAGTACTTC,CAWSKPPLRALGHEQYF
TRBV10-3,-,-,TRBJ1-4,TGTGCCATCAGTGACAGGGGATTTGCTGAAAAACTGTTTTTT,CAISDRGFAEKLFF
TRBV7-9,-,TRBD1,TRBJ1-2,TGTGCCAGCAGTAGCCGAGACAGGGGGACCTATGGCTACACCTTC,CASSSRDRGTYGYTF
TRBV10-3,-,TRBD1,TRBJ1-3,TGTGCCATCAGTGAGGGGACAGGGGCTGGAAACACCATATATTTT,CAISEGTGAGNTIYF
TRBV7-6,-,TRBD2,TRBJ2-1,TGTGCCAGCAGCTTCGGGGGGGCCCGCAATGAGCAGTTCTTC,CASSFGGARNEQFF
TRBV19,-,-,TRBJ2-2,TGTGCCAGTAGTCCCACGGGACAGAACACCGGGGAGCTGTTTTTT,CASSPTGQNTGELFF
TRBV30,-,-,TRBJ1-1,TGTGCCTGGAGTATTTCGGTCGGCACTGAAGCTTTCTTT,CAWSISVGTEAFF
TRBV5-1,-,-,TRBJ2-6,TGCGCCAGCACCCGGGGGAGTACTGGGGCCAACGTCCTGACTTTC,CASTRGSTGANVLTF
TRBV11-2,once,TRBD2,TRBJ2-3,TGTGCCAGCAGCTTTCGTAGCGGGGCCGGCGGAGATACGCAGTATTTT,CASSFRSGAGGDTQYF
TRBV30,-,TRBD1,TRBJ1-1,TGTGCCTGGAGTGTACCAACGGGACAGCTCACTGAAGCTTTCTTT,CAWSVPTGQLTEAFF
TRBV30,-,TRBD1,TRBJ1-4,TGTGCCTGGAGTCAGGACAGGGTAGGGGAAAAACTGTTTTTT,CAWSQDRVGEKLFF
TRBV27,-,TRBD2,TRBJ2-1,TGTGCCAGCAGTCCGCTCAAGCGGGCTAGCGGGAAGGGTTTAGGCTACAATGAGCAGTTCTTC,CASSPLKRASGKGLGYNEQFF
TRBV6-5,-,TRBD2,TRBJ2-3,TGTGCCCACCGTAGCGGGGGGAGCACAGATACGCAGTATTTT,CAHRSGGSTDTQYF
TRBV11-3,-,-,TRBJ1-1,TGTGCCAGCAGCCCCGGCGGTCGCTACACTGAAGCTTTCTTT,CASSPGGRYTEAFF
TRBV27,-,-,TRBJ1-1,TGTGCCAGCAGTTTAGAGCCGAACACTGAAGCTTTCTTT,CASSLEPNTEAFF
TRBV7-2,once,TRBD2,TRBJ2-3,TGTGCCAGCAGCTTAACCGCCCAGCGGGGGGCGACAGATACGCAGTATTTT,CASSLTAQRGATDTQYF
TRBV19,-,TRBD1,TRBJ2-5,TGTGCCAGTAGTATGAGACAGGGGCCCCTGTGGGAGACCCAGTACTTC,CASSMRQGPLWETQYF
TRBV18,-,-,TRBJ1-1,TGTGCCAGCTCACCACCTTCAGGGAATCGAGGATCCACTGAAGCTTTCTTT,CASSPPSGNRGSTEAFF
TRBV4-3,-,-,TRBJ1-3,TGCGCCAGCAGCCAGACCACGGGGATGACTGGAAACACCATATATTTT,CASSQTTGMTGNTIYF
TRBV7-8,-,TRBD1,TRBJ2-7,TGTGCCAGCAGCATCGACAGGGGCAGCTCCTACGAGCAGTACTTC,CASSIDRGSSYEQYF
TRBV12-3/TRBV12-4,-,TRBD1,TRBJ1-6,TGTGCCAGCAGTTTGGACAGGGATTCACCCCTCCACTTT,CASSLDRDSPLHF
TRBV6-5,-,-,TRBJ2-5,TGTGCCAGCTCAGGTAGCGCGACGAGAGGGACCCAGTACTTC,CASSGSATRGTQYF
TRBV2,-,-,TRBJ1-2,TGTGCCAGCAGTGGAGGGGGGGGAAGGGGACTTCTTGATGGCTACACCTTC,CASSGGGGRGLLDGYTF
TRBV7-6,-,-,TRBJ1-1,TGTGCCAGCAGCCCCTATCGGGGTTCGGGGAACACTGAAGCTTTCTTT,CASSPYRGSGNTEAFF
TRBV12-5,-,-,TRBJ2-7,TGTGCTTCCGGACATCGGACCTACGAGCAGTACTTC,CASGHRTYEQYF
TRBV7-2,few,-,TRBJ2-5,TGTGCCAGCAGCCCCGGACTGCAGAAAGAGACCCAGTACTTC,CASSPGLQKETQYF
TRBV9,-,-,TRBJ2-1,TGTGCCAGCAGCGTGGAGGGTGAGCAGTTCTTC,CASSVEGEQFF
TRBV5-6,-,-,TRBJ2-3,TGTGCCAGCAGCACCGGGTCCCTCGCAGATACGCAGTATTTT,CASSTGSLADTQYF
TRBV6-5,-,TRBD2,TRBJ2-5,TGTGCCAGCGGGGGGAGTAGCGGGGGCCCCGAGACCCAGTACTTC,CASGGSSGGPETQYF
TRBV19,-,TRBD2,TRBJ2-7,TGTGCCAGTAGGGTTTACGAGGGAGGGCCGGGCGAGCAGTACTTC,CASRVYEGGPGEQYF
TRBV10-2,-,TRBD1,TRBJ1-2,TGCGCCAGCAGGTTTTCAAGGGGGCGAACCTATGGCTACACCTTC,CASRFSRGRTYGYTF
TRBV4-3,-,-,TRBJ1-1,TGCGCCAGCAGCCCTGTGGGGGGGATGAAAGCTTTCTTT,CASSPVGGMKAFF
TRBV7-2,-,TRBD1,TRBJ2-2,TGTGCCAGCAGCTTAAAGACAGGGGGCACCGGGGAGCTGTTTTTT,CASSLKTGGTGELFF
TRBV7-2,-,-,TRBJ2-2,TGTGCCAGCCAAATCACGTCCTGGGGAGGAAACACCGGGGAGCTGTTTTTT,CASQITSWGGNTGELFF
TRBV12-5,-,TRBD1,TRBJ2-2,TGTGCTAGTGGTACGTGGGGGACAGGGCCCGCCGGGGAGCTGTTTTTT,CASGTWGTGPAGELFF